This T cell receptor (beta chain) stems from a study of cytomegalovirus exposure and HLA in healthy donors. The study, taken as a whole, reports: Exclusion applied to some V segments, including TRBV6-2 and TRBV6-3, as they were indistinguishable. The availability of immune exposure information extended only to CMV serostatus.

60 Vbeta and 13 Jbeta primers were used in PCR. Generated by immunoSEQ multiplex PCR, the TCRdb table keeps only in-frame clones and is missing some. The sample contains approximately 150,000 clones, around 82% of which appear only once. Comments on this clone: Antigen specificity is unknown. This sample also contains other DNA sequences that code for the same CDR3.

Trimming took 6 bases from V and 6 from J, leaving 18 bases between them. CDR1 is SGHVS and CDR2 is FNYEAQ in the germline V gene. The CDR3 is made up of 14 amino acids. The sample consisted of PBMCs. V and J are TRBV7-6 and TRBJ2-7, with a tentative D call TRBD1 (5 bases). The clonotype originates from a man between 50 and 59 years old in good health and CMV-seropositive. The CDR3 DNA is TGTGCCAGCAGTTTCGACAGCCTCTACGGCGAGCAGTACTTC. It translates to CASSFDSLYGEQYF.